The 16 T cell receptor beta chains reported below all come from one sample, sequenced in a study of blood T cell repertoires in COVID-19. Method: immunoSEQ multiplex PCR; TCRdb's copy keeps in-frame clones and lacks some. Here the sample spans approximately 97,000 clones, more than 70% being singletons. The sequenced sample consisted of peripheral blood. These TCRs come from a human donor in a cohort sampled during active COVID-19.

This chain links TRBV11-1 with TRBJ2-3; weak D call: TRBD2 (5 bases). Trimming took off 1 base at V and 0 bases at J, with 8 bases between the two ends. Germline loops: CDR1 SGHAT, CDR2 FQDESV (reference sequence). This CDR3 has 15 amino acids. Here the CDR3 reads CASSLGGPSTDTQYF. The CDR3 nucleotides read TGTGCCAGCAGCTTAGGCGGGCCTAGCACAGATACGCAGTATTTT.

This chain links TRBV4-3 with TRBJ2-5; a weak D match, TRBD1 (6 bases). CDR1 LGHNA and CDR2 YSLEER come from the germline V gene. The CDR3 runs 15 residues. Trimming removed 4 bases from V and 5 bases from J, with 17 bases in between. CDR3 DNA sequence: TGCGCCAGCAGCCGAGACACAGGGTTTTGGGAGACCCAGTACTTC. As protein: CASSRDTGFWETQYF.

The V call is TRBV5-1, the J call TRBJ2-1; TRBD1 matches 12 bases. The CDR3 has 15 residues. Germline CDR1 SGHRS, CDR2 YFSETQ. V lost 2 bases and J lost 9; bases outside the gene matches: 6. CDR3 loop: CASSFRDRGHAEQFF. CDR3 nucleotide sequence: TGCGCCAGCAGCTTCCGGGACAGGGGGCATGCTGAGCAGTTCTTC.

The rearrangement joins TRBV7-8 to TRBJ2-5, with a weak D call TRBD2 (6 bases). This CDR3 is built from 14 residues. Trimming removed 4 bases from V and 7 bases from J, with 16 bases in between. Per the germline V gene, CDR1 is SGHVS and CDR2 is FQNEAQ. The CDR3 region has the DNA TGTGCCAGCAGCTCCCTAGCGCAGTCGGGGACCCAGTACTTC. This encodes CASSSLAQSGTQYF.

This rearrangement joins TRBV19 to TRBJ1-2; the match to TRBD1 covers 9 bases. CDR3 length: 16 residues. Looked up from germline, CDR1 is LNHDA and CDR2 is SQIVND (reference sequence). After removal of 3 bases from V and 2 bases from J, the junction contained 7 bases not matched to a gene. The CDR3 loop reads CASSIFPGTGNYGYTF. Here the CDR3 DNA reads TGTGCCAGTAGTATTTTTCCCGGGACAGGGAACTATGGCTACACCTTC.

This sequence joins TRBV5-4 and TRBJ2-1, with D unclear. Trimming took off 0 bases at V and 0 bases at J, with 4 bases between the two ends. This CDR3 comprises 14 residues. CDR1 is SGHNT, CDR2 YYREEE, per germline (reference sequence). CDR3 sequence (DNA): TGTGCCAGCAGCTTGGCCGGCTCCTACAATGAGCAGTTCTTC. This gives the protein CASSLAGSYNEQFF.

The V call is TRBV28, the J call TRBJ2-7, with D possibly TRBD1 on 5 matching bases. Trimming took 6 bases from V and 6 from J, leaving 24 bases between them. The V gene's germline CDR1 is MDHEN and CDR2 SYDVKM. CDR3 length equals 16 residues. CDR3 nucleotide sequence: TGTGCCAGCAGCCCGGTCGCCTCAGGGATTCCTCGCGAGCAGTACTTC. Encoded protein: CASSPVASGIPREQYF.

Regarding this clone: One end of the junction is discordant with germline, which a read error may explain. V gene TRBV7-7 combines with J gene TRBJ2-7; TRBD2 matches at 11 bases. The CDR3 totals 15 residues. The germline CDR1 and CDR2 sequences are SSHAT and FNYEAQ (reference sequence). The CDR3 DNA sequence: TGTGCTAGCAGCTTCCTCCCTAGCGGGAGGTCCGAGCAGTACTTC. It translates to CASSFLPSGRSEQYF. Full variable domain (rest looked up from reference TRBV7-7 and TRBJ2-7): GAGVSQSPRYKVTKRGQDVTLRCDPISSHATLYWYQQALGQGPEFLTYFNYEAQPDKSGLPSDRFSAERPEGSISTLTIQRTEQRDSAMYRCASSFLPSGRSEQYFGPGTRLTVT.

This clone has more than one count but fewer than ten. The chain is built from TRBV6-4 and TRBJ2-1; tentatively, D is TRBD1 (6 bases). The CDR3 extends over 17 amino acids. Trimming stripped 7 bases from V and 3 bases from J, with 22 bases between. Germline CDR1 MRHNA, CDR2 SNTAGT. In DNA form, the CDR3 reads TGTGCCAGCATTTCACCGGGACATCGATCCGTCTACAATGAGCAGTTCTTC. Protein sequence: CASISPGHRSVYNEQFF.

This clone was observed once. V gene TRBV5-4 combines with J gene TRBJ2-7; D remains ambiguous. This CDR3 is 15 amino acids long. V was shortened by 0 bases and J by 3 bases, with 13 bases between the two germline ends. Germline V gives CDR1 SGHNT, CDR2 YYREEE (reference sequence). This chain's CDR3 is CASSLVADRSYEQYF. The CDR3 nucleotides are TGTGCCAGCAGCTTGGTGGCGGATCGCAGCTACGAGCAGTACTTC.

This chain joins TRBV2 and TRBJ2-7; D gene ambiguous. The V end lost 5 bases, the J end lost 4 bases, and 6 bases lay between the germline ends. CDR3 length: 11 residues. Germline values: CDR1 SNHLY, CDR2 FYNNEI. The CDR3 loop reads CASSPIYEQYF. The CDR3 nucleotides are TGTGCCAGCAGTCCCATTTACGAGCAGTACTTC.

The J gene is TRBJ1-1, the V gene TRBV28; TRBD1 agrees at 9 bases. The CDR3 covers 13 residues. Germline V gene lookup returns CDR1 MDHEN and CDR2 SYDVKM. Trimming removed 6 bases from V and 5 bases from J; junction bases left unmatched: 4. The CDR3 loop is CASSSGQGTEAFF. CDR3 sequence (DNA): TGTGCCAGCAGCTCTGGACAGGGGACTGAAGCTTTCTTT.

The chain is built from TRBV29-1 and TRBJ2-7, with D perhaps matching TRBD1 (6 bases). The CDR3 spans 13 residues. V gave up 7 bases and J gave up 4 bases, with 17 bases separating them. The germline V gene encodes CDR1 SQVTM and CDR2 ANQGSEA. The CDR3 is CSANPGQPYEQYF. CDR3 nucleotides: TGCAGCGCCAACCCCGGACAGCCTTACGAGCAGTACTTC.

The chain carries TRBV2 and TRBJ2-3; 7 positions match TRBD1. V dropped 5 bases and J dropped 1; count of bases not matched to a gene: 3. The CDR3 sequence is 14 residues long. Germline V CDR1 and CDR2: SNHLY, FYNNEI. The CDR3 loop is CASSRDRGTDTQYF. CDR3 in DNA: TGTGCCAGCAGTAGGGACAGAGGCACAGATACGCAGTATTTT. Full variable domain (missing parts from reference TRBV2 and TRBJ2-3): EPEVTQTPSHQVTQMGQEVILRCVPISNHLYFYWYRQILGQKVEFLVSFYNNEISEKSEIFDDQFSVERPDGSNFTLKIRSTKLEDSAMYFCASSRDRGTDTQYFGPGTRLTVL.

This rearrangement joins TRBV5-1 to TRBJ1-1, with D maybe TRBD1 (5 bases). The germline V gene has CDR1 SGHRS and CDR2 YFSETQ. This CDR3 region has 14 residues. Between the trimmed V and J ends, which lost 6 bases and 4 bases, there was a span of 16 bases. CDR3 in DNA: TGCGCCAGCAACCGCGGGGGAGGGAGCACTGAAGCTTTCTTT. This codes for CASNRGGGSTEAFF.

The V gene is TRBV2, the J gene TRBJ1-4; 7 nucleotides line up with TRBD1. The germline CDR1 and CDR2 sequences are SNHLY and FYNNEI. The V segment lost 10 bases and the J segment 0 bases; nucleotides outside the gene matches: 8. The CDR3 runs 15 residues. The CDR3, as DNA: TGTGCCACAATCCAGGGGGGAACAACTAATGAAAAACTGTTTTTT. Its protein is CATIQGGTTNEKLFF.